This entry features one TCR beta chain sequence. The data were taken from a study of blood T cell repertoires in COVID-19. Study context: Acute-phase and convalescent COVID-19 samples originated in the United States, Italy and Spain.

The CDR3 is made up of 14 amino acids. The V end was cut by 10 bases, the J end by 4 bases, with 17 bases between. The V gene's germline CDR1 is LNHDA and CDR2 SQIVND (reference sequence). Data came from immunoSEQ multiplex PCR; TCRdb stores just in-frame clones and leaves some out. The sample shows under 200,000 clones, around 82% of them seen only once. The chain combines TRBV19 with TRBJ1-5; a weak D match, TRBD1 (5 bases). The TCR comes from a woman aged 45-65 years in a cohort exposed to, infected with or recovered from COVID-19 (not recorded which). The sequenced material came from PBMCs or T cells enriched from blood (not recorded which). CDR3 region: CATTQGQSNQPQHF. CDR3 sequence (DNA): TGTGCCACCACCCAGGGTCAGTCAAATCAGCCCCAGCATTTT.